The 21 T cell receptor beta chains below all came from one sample that was sequenced in a study of cytomegalovirus exposure and HLA in healthy donors. The method was immunoSEQ multiplex PCR; TCRdb's version includes in-frame clones alone and lacks a portion of them. This table has approximately 150,000 clones, 70% to 90% appearing once. Sequencing used PBMCs. Receptors were obtained from a woman between 18 and 29 years old in good health and CMV-seropositive.

The rearrangement uses TRBV11-2 and TRBJ1-2, with 12 nucleotides matching TRBD1. V lost 3 bases, J lost 3 bases, and 5 bases stayed unmatched. CDR1 SGHAT and CDR2 FQNNGV come from the germline V gene. The CDR3 extends over 16 amino acids. CDR3 sequence (DNA): TGTGCCAGCAGCTTCGGGACAGGGGGCGCAGACTATGGCTACACCTTC. The encoded protein is CASSFGTGGADYGYTF.

This clone showed up just a few times. This chain joins TRBV19 and TRBJ2-7, with D maybe TRBD2 (5 bases). The CDR3 has 11 amino acids. Trimming removed 10 bases at V and 8 bases at J, with 15 bases between. CDR1 is LNHDA and CDR2 is SQIVND in the germline V gene (reference sequence). The CDR3 sequence is CATRDSGKQYF. In DNA form, the CDR3 reads TGTGCCACACGGGATTCGGGTAAGCAGTACTTC.

The chain recombines TRBV18 with TRBJ1-4; 8 positions agree with TRBD1. V was pared by 3 bases and J by 8 bases, with 2 bases of the junction left unmatched. The CDR3 runs 13 residues. CDR1 is KGHSH and CDR2 is LQKENI in the germline V gene. CDR3 protein: CASSPDREEKLFF. CDR3 bases: TGTGCCAGCTCACCGGACAGGGAGGAAAAACTGTTTTTT.

This chain connects TRBV7-9 to TRBJ2-3; perhaps TRBD2 as D (5 bases). Germline CDR1 and CDR2: SEHNR and FQNEAQ (reference sequence). The CDR3 is 17 residues long. The V and J ends lost 8 bases and 8 bases respectively, with 29 bases between them. CDR3 loop: CASALERGLAGYRTQYF. The CDR3 DNA sequence: TGTGCCAGCGCCCTAGAACGGGGATTGGCAGGTTACCGTACGCAGTATTTT. Full variable domain (missing parts from reference TRBV7-9 and TRBJ2-3): DTGVSQNPRHKITKRGQNVTFRCDPISEHNRLYWYRQTLGQGPEFLTYFQNEAQLEKSRLLSDRFSAERPKGSFSTLEIQRTEQGDSAMYLCASALERGLAGYRTQYFGPGTRLTVL.

This CDR3 reads CAISENRDQPQHF. The CDR3 bases are TGTGCCATCAGTGAGAACAGGGACCAGCCCCAGCATTTT. J is TRBJ1-5 and V is TRBV10-3, with D possibly matching TRBD1 (6 bases). The germline gives CDR1 ENHRY, CDR2 SYGVKD. This CDR3 region has 13 residues. V was trimmed by 2 bases and J by 7 bases, leaving 9 bases between them.

The CDR3 loop is CSVDKGADYGYTF. CDR3 nucleotides: TGCAGCGTTGATAAGGGGGCTGACTATGGCTACACCTTC. The rearrangement uses TRBV29-1 and TRBJ1-2, with TRBD1 matching over 7 bases. The J segment lost 3 bases and the V segment lost 3 bases, leaving 4 bases of the junction unmatched. This CDR3 region has 13 residues. Germline V gene lookup returns CDR1 SQVTM and CDR2 ANQGSEA.

The genes are TRBV4-2 and TRBJ2-7; 9 nucleotides line up with TRBD1. Per the germline V gene, CDR1 is LGHNA and CDR2 is YNFKEQ. The V and J ends lost 0 bases and 4 bases, in that order; junction bases with no gene match: 4. The CDR3 consists of 15 residues. The CDR3 nucleotides read TGTGCCAGCAGCCAAGAGGGGGACAGGGCGTACGAGCAGTACTTC. It specifies CASSQEGDRAYEQYF.

V gene TRBV5-4 combines with J gene TRBJ2-2; D may be TRBD2 (5 bases). The CDR3 contains 15 residues. Trimming shortened V by 0 bases and J by 1 base, and 7 bases separated the two germline ends. Germline V gene data show CDR1 as SGHNT and CDR2 as YYREEE (reference sequence). The CDR3 nucleotides are TGTGCCAGCAGCTTGGATAGCGTGAACACCGGGGAGCTGTTTTTT. It yields the protein CASSLDSVNTGELFF.

The rearrangement joins TRBV28 to TRBJ2-4; D may be TRBD2 (5 bases). Germline-derived CDR1 and CDR2 are MDHEN and SYDVKM. Trimming took 5 bases from V and 3 from J, leaving 11 bases between them. The CDR3 totals 14 residues. This CDR3 is CASSTGKVKNIQYF. In DNA form, the CDR3 reads TGTGCCAGCAGTACGGGGAAGGTCAAAAACATTCAGTACTTC.

The chain combines TRBV18 with TRBJ2-1; a possible D gene is TRBD2 (6 bases). Trimming removed 1 base at V and 6 bases at J, with 10 bases between. Germline CDR1 is KGHSH and CDR2 is LQKENI. The CDR3 contains 14 residues. DNA of the CDR3: TGTGCCAGCTCACCACTGTGGGGAGGCAATGAGCAGTTCTTC. Its translation is CASSPLWGGNEQFF.

CDR3 in amino acids: CASSATASPLLTDTQYF. The CDR3 DNA follows: TGTGCCAGCAGCGCCACCGCTTCGCCACTCCTCACAGATACGCAGTATTTT. This sequence joins TRBV9 and TRBJ2-3; no reliable D call. V was shortened by 3 bases and J by 2 bases, with 19 bases between the two germline ends. Per the germline V gene, CDR1 is SGDLS and CDR2 is YYNGEE. The CDR3 covers 17 residues.

The chain employs TRBV10-1 and TRBJ2-5, with 9 bases aligning to TRBD2. The germline gives CDR1 WNHNN, CDR2 SYGVQD (reference sequence). This CDR3 is built from 14 residues. The V gene end was trimmed by 10 bases and the J gene end by 1 base; junction bases not matched to a gene: 7. The CDR3 protein is CATSAGGVQETQYF. The CDR3 DNA reads as TGCGCCACCTCAGCGGGAGGCGTCCAAGAGACCCAGTACTTC.

This sequence joins TRBV7-2 and TRBJ2-7; tentative D call: TRBD1 (5 bases). Germline V CDR1 and CDR2: SGHTA, FQGNSA. V gave up 5 bases and J gave up 5 bases, with 13 bases separating them. The CDR3 totals 13 residues. The CDR3 coding sequence is TGTGCCAGCAGCACTCGGACATGGGACGAGCAGTACTTC. As protein: CASSTRTWDEQYF. The entire variable domain, with the rest obtained from reference TRBV7-2 and TRBJ2-7, is as follows: GAGVSQSPSNKVTEKGKDVELRCDPISGHTALYWYRQSLGQGLEFLIYFQGNSAPDKSGLPSDRFSAERTGGSVSTLTIQRTQQEDSAVYLCASSTRTWDEQYFGPGTRLTVT.

This clone has a single count. The rearrangement links TRBV28 to TRBJ2-7; 15 positions match TRBD2. The CDR3 is made up of 14 amino acids. CDR1 and CDR2 from the germline V gene are MDHEN and SYDVKM. V trimming: 8 bases; J trimming: 7 bases; junction bases outside the gene matches: 6. The DNA of the CDR3 is TGTGCCAGCCGAGGACTAGCGGGAGGGAAAGAGCAGTACTTC. Amino acids: CASRGLAGGKEQYF.

The V call is TRBV11-2, the J call TRBJ2-3; 8 bases map to TRBD2. V trimming: 1 base; J trimming: 5 bases; junction bases outside the gene matches: 5. The CDR3 has 15 residues. Per the germline V gene, CDR1 is SGHAT and CDR2 is FQNNGV. CDR3 in DNA: TGTGCCAGCAGCTTAGTAGCGGGATGGGGAGATACGCAGTATTTT. It yields the protein CASSLVAGWGDTQYF. Drawing the rest from reference TRBV11-2 and TRBJ2-3, the complete variable domain is EAGVAQSPRYKIIEKRQSVAFWCNPISGHATLYWYQQILGQGPKLLIQFQNNGVVDDSQLPKDRFSAERLKGVDSTLKIQPAKLEDSAVYLCASSLVAGWGDTQYFGPGTRLTVL.

The chain carries TRBV11-3 and TRBJ1-3; D not resolved. Trimming removed 5 bases at V and 3 bases at J, with 11 bases between. Germline V lookup: CDR1 SGHNT, CDR2 YENEEA. The CDR3 covers 14 residues. The DNA for the CDR3 is TGTGCCAGCAGCCATGGGCTGGGTGGAAACACCATATATTTT. This gives the protein CASSHGLGGNTIYF.

This chain connects TRBV30 to TRBJ1-1; TRBD1 matches at 8 bases. The CDR3 length is 20 residues. V trimming: 2 bases; J trimming: 1 base; junction bases outside the gene matches: 21. Germline assignment: CDR1 GTSNPN and CDR2 SVGIG (reference sequence). In DNA, the CDR3 is TGTGCCTGGAGTCGTTTAGTGCTTACAGGGGGTTATAACCGGAACACTGAAGCTTTCTTT. Translating gives CAWSRLVLTGGYNRNTEAFF.

In its sample, this clone was seen once. This chain links TRBV7-6 with TRBJ2-7; 7 nucleotides line up with TRBD2. Germline V gene data show CDR1 as SGHVS and CDR2 as FNYEAQ. V lost 5 bases, J lost 2 bases, and 9 bases stayed unmatched. The CDR3 is 15 residues long. CDR3 protein: CASSPSAGFTYEQYF. CDR3 DNA sequence: TGTGCCAGCAGCCCCTCAGCGGGATTCACCTACGAGCAGTACTTC. The variable domain in full, completed from reference TRBV7-6 and TRBJ2-7, reads GAGVSQSPRYKVTKRGQDVALRCDPISGHVSLYWYRQALGQGPEFLTYFNYEAQQDKSGLPNDRFSAERPEGSISTLTIQRTEQRDSAMYRCASSPSAGFTYEQYFGPGTRLTVT.

The chain links TRBV7-3 to TRBJ2-1; 11 nucleotides line up with TRBD2. CDR3 length equals 17 residues. CDR1 is SGHTA and CDR2 is FQGTGA in the germline V gene. With V trimmed by 5 bases and J by 6 bases, 12 bases remained unmatched. The CDR3 here is CASSPLGGTSGPNEQFF. The CDR3 nucleotides read TGTGCCAGCAGCCCCCTAGGGGGGACTAGCGGACCCAATGAGCAGTTCTTC.

Written as DNA, the CDR3 is TGTGCCAGCACCACTGAGGTCCTCCTAACCACCGAGCAGTACTTC. Translating gives CASTTEVLLTTEQYF. The V call is TRBV2, the J call TRBJ2-7; the D is unclear. V lost 7 bases and J lost 6, with 22 bases in between. The CDR3 is made up of 15 amino acids. Germline V gene data show CDR1 as SNHLY and CDR2 as FYNNEI. Full variable domain (remainder filled in from reference TRBV2 and TRBJ2-7): EPEVTQTPSHQVTQMGQEVILRCVPISNHLYFYWYRQILGQKVEFLVSFYNNEISEKSEIFDDQFSVERPDGSNFTLKIRSTKLEDSAMYFCASTTEVLLTTEQYFGPGTRLTVT.

The V gene is TRBV11-2, the J gene TRBJ2-7; TRBD1 aligns across 12 bases. V lost 5 bases, J lost 0 bases, and 8 bases stayed unmatched. The CDR3 is 17 residues long. CDR1 is SGHAT, CDR2 FQNNGV, per germline. The CDR3 sequence: CASSPGTGGAFSYEQYF. CDR3 nucleotides: TGTGCCAGCAGCCCGGGGACAGGGGGCGCTTTCTCCTACGAGCAGTACTTC.